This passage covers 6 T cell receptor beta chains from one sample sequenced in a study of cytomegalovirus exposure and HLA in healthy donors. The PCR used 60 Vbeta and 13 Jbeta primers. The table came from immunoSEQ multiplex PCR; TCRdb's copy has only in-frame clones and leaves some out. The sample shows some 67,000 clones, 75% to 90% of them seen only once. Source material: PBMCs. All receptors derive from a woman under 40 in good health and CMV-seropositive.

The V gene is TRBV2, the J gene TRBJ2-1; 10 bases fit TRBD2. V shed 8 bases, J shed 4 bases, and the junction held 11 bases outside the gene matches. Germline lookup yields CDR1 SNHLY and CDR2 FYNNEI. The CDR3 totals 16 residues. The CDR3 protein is CASPMEQAGGYNEQFF. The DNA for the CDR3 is TGTGCCAGCCCGATGGAGCAAGCGGGAGGGTACAATGAGCAGTTCTTC.

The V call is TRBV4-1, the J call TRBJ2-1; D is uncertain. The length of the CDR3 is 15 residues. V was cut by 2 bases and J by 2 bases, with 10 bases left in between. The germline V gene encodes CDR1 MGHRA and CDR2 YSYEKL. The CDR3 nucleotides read TGCGCCAGCAGCCAATCCGGAACTACCTACAATGAGCAGTTCTTC. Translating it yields CASSQSGTTYNEQFF.

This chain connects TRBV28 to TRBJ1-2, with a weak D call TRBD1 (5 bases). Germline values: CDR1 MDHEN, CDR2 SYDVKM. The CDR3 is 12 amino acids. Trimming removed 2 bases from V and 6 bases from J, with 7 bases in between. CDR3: CASSLTRDGYTF. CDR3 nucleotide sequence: TGTGCCAGCAGTTTAACCAGGGATGGCTACACCTTC.

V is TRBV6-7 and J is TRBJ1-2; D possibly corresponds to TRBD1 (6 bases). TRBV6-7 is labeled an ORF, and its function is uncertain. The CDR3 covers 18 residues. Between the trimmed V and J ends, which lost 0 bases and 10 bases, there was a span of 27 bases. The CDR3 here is CASSYSLGGDEDFHDYTF. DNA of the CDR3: TGTGCCAGCAGTTACTCGCTTGGGGGCGATGAAGATTTCCATGACTACACCTTC.

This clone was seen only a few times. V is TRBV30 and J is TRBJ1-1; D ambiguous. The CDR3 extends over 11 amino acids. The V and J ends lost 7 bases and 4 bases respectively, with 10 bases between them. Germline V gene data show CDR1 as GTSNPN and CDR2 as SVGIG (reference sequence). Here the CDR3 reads CASSRGTEAFF. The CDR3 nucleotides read TGTGCCTCCTCCCGGGGCACTGAAGCTTTCTTT. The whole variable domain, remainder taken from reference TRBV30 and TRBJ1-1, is SQTIHQWPATLVQPVGSPLSLECTVEGTSNPNLYWYRQAAGRGLQLLFYSVGIGQISSEVPQNLSASRPQDRQFILSSKKLLLSDSGFYLCASSRGTEAFFGQGTRLTVV.

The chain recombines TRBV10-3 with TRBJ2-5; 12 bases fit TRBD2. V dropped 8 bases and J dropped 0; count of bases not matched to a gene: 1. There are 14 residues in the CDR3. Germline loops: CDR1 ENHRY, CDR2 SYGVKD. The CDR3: CAIGTSGHQETQYF. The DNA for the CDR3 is TGTGCCATCGGGACTAGCGGGCACCAAGAGACCCAGTACTTC.